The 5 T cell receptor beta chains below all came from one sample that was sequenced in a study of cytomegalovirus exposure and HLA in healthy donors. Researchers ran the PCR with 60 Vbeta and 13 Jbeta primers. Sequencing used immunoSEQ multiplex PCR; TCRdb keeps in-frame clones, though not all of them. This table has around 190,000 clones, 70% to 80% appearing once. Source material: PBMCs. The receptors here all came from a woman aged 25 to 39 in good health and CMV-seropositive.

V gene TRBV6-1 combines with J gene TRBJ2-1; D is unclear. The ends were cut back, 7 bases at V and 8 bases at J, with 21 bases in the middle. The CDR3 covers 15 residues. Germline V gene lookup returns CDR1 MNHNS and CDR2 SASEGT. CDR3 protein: CASTVGARPWDEQFF. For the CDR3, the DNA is TGTGCCAGCACGGTTGGAGCACGTCCCTGGGATGAGCAGTTCTTC.

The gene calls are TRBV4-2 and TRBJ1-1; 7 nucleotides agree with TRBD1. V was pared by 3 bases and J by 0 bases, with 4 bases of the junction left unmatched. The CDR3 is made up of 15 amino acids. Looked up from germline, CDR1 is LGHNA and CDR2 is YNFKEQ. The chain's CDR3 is CASSQGDRLNTEAFF. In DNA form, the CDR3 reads TGTGCCAGCAGCCAGGGGGACAGATTGAACACTGAAGCTTTCTTT.

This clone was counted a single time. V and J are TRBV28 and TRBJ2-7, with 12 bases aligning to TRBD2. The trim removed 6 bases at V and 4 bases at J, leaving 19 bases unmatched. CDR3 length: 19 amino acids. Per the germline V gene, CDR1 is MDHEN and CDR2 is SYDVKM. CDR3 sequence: CASSSLAGGPATLIYEQYF. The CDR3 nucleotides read TGTGCCAGCAGCTCGCTAGCGGGAGGGCCCGCCACCCTTATTTACGAGCAGTACTTC. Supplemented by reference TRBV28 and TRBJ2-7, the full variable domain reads DVKVTQSSRYLVKRTGEKVFLECVQDMDHENMFWYRQDPGLGLRLIYFSYDVKMKEKGDIPEGYSVSREKKERFSLILESASTNQTSMYLCASSSLAGGPATLIYEQYFGPGTRLTVT.

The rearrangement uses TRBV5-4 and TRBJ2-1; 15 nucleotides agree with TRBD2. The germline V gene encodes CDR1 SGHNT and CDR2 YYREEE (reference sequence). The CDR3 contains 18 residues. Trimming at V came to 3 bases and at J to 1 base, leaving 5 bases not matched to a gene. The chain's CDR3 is CASSSGTSGGRSYNEQFF. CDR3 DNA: TGTGCCAGCAGCTCCGGGACTAGCGGGGGGCGTTCCTACAATGAGCAGTTCTTC. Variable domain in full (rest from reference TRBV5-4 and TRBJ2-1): ETGVTQSPTHLIKTRGQQVTLRCSSQSGHNTVSWYQQALGQGPQFIFQYYREEENGRGNFPPRFSGLQFPNYSSELNVNALELDDSALYLCASSSGTSGGRSYNEQFFGPGTRLTVL.

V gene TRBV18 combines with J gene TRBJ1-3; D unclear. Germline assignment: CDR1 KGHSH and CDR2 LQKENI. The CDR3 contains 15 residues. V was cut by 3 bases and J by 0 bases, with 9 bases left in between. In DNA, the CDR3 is TGTGCCAGCTCACCGGAGCCCCTCTCTGGAAACACCATATATTTT. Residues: CASSPEPLSGNTIYF. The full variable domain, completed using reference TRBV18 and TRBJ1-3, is NAGVMQNPRHLVRRRGQEARLRCSPMKGHSHVYWYRQLPEEGLKFMVYLQKENIIDESGMPKERFSAEFPKEGPSILRIQQVVRGDSAAYFCASSPEPLSGNTIYFGEGSWLTVV.